This T cell receptor beta chain comes out of a study of identical twins. TCRdb used MiXCR to reprocess the 5' RACE reads, holding one entry per CDR3 protein. The sample consists of under 350,000 distinct CDR3 sequences, just under 9.5% of them appearing once. CDR3 length equals 16 residues. Deletions cut 6 bases from V and 2 bases from J, with 17 bases between. To note about this clonotype: Its antigen is undetermined.

Broader study findings: These conclusions were based on statistical analysis (cross-sectional, not following the same donors). A partial confounding effect on zero-insertion analyses could come from invariant MAIT and iNKT cells. In beta out-of-frame sequences, the excess sharing between twins was weaker.

This sample was shared with a second study, whose subject was yellow fever vaccine responses in identical twins.

The receptor was isolated from a young woman in good health. The chain carries TRBV12-3 or TRBV12-4 and TRBJ2-1; TRBD1 might be the D (5 bases). Sequences were obtained from CD8+ T cells sorted from blood. CDR3 residues: CASRPPGQGPYNEQFF. The CDR3 DNA reads TGTGCCAGCAGGCCCCCGGGCCAGGGCCCCTACAATGAGCAGTTCTTC.